The next 5 T cell receptor beta chains were all read from a single sample in a study of shared clonotypes between healthy human individuals. TCRdb's copy holds only in-frame clones and misses some; the assay was immunoSEQ multiplex PCR. This table holds about 1.5 million clones, approximately 98% found once. Material for sequencing was naive CD4+ T cells sorted from blood. Described subset: CD45RA+ positively selected. The receptors were sampled from a man younger than 45 in good health.

This clone was observed a single time. This chain uses TRBV4-2 with TRBJ2-1, with D possibly TRBD2 on 5 matching bases. This CDR3 contains 15 residues. Trimming left V 0 bases short and J 9 bases short, with 15 bases between. Germline V lookup: CDR1 LGHNA, CDR2 YNFKEQ. CDR3 amino acids: CASSQEVSSRIEQFF. The CDR3 DNA reads as TGTGCCAGCAGCCAAGAGGTGTCTAGCCGCATTGAGCAGTTCTTC.

This clone was found once. The rearrangement joins TRBV5-4 to TRBJ2-2, with D tentatively TRBD1 (6 bases). Between the trimmed V and J ends, which lost 3 bases and 1 base, there was a span of 10 bases. Germline CDR1 and CDR2: SGHNT and YYREEE (reference sequence). The CDR3 extends over 15 amino acids. CDR3 nucleotide sequence: TGTGCCAGCAGCTCACCGACAGGGAACACCGGGGAGCTGTTTTTT. Translating gives CASSSPTGNTGELFF.

The chain combines TRBV11-3 with TRBJ2-1; D is unresolved. Per germline, CDR1 SGHNT and CDR2 YENEEA. The CDR3 consists of 12 residues. V shed 4 bases and J shed 6 bases, with 7 bases lying between them. CDR3 sequence: CASSSPSNEQFF. For the CDR3, the DNA is TGTGCCAGCAGCTCACCTTCCAATGAGCAGTTCTTC.

The chain is built from TRBV5-1 and TRBJ2-5; D is undetermined. The V and J ends lost 1 base and 0 bases respectively, with 7 bases between them. The CDR3 runs to 14 residues. The germline V gene encodes CDR1 SGHRS and CDR2 YFSETQ. CDR3 sequence (DNA): TGCGCCAGCAGCTTGATGGCGGACCAAGAGACCCAGTACTTC. It translates to CASSLMADQETQYF.

This clone came up once. J is TRBJ1-1 and V is TRBV7-2; no firm D call. The CDR3 is 14 residues long. The germline V gene encodes CDR1 SGHTA and CDR2 FQGNSA. The V gene lost 5 bases and the J gene lost 0 bases, with 10 bases spanning the gap. CDR3 DNA sequence: TGTGCCAGCAGCCGCGACAACATGAACACTGAAGCTTTCTTT. This gives the protein CASSRDNMNTEAFF. Together with reference TRBV7-2 and TRBJ1-1, the CDR3 gives the full variable domain: GAGVSQSPSNKVTEKGKDVELRCDPISGHTALYWYRQSLGQGLEFLIYFQGNSAPDKSGLPSDRFSAERTGGSVSTLTIQRTQQEDSAVYLCASSRDNMNTEAFFGQGTRLTVV.